This TCR beta chain was recovered during a study of cytomegalovirus exposure and HLA in healthy donors. Study-level points and caveats: According to a later analysis, most TCR beta chains associated with CMV appeared HLA-restricted. Being productive about 87% or about 30% of the time was typical of most TCR beta V segments in an earlier analysis.

A word on this clone: Antigen unknown.

The germline V gene encodes CDR1 SEHNR and CDR2 FQNEAQ (reference sequence). The V end was cut by 2 bases, the J end by 7 bases, with 16 bases between. CDR3 size: 15 residues. Primers for the PCR totalled 60 Vbeta and 13 Jbeta. The method was immunoSEQ multiplex PCR; TCRdb's version includes in-frame clones alone and lacks a portion of them. The sample has approximately 130,000 clones, approximately 85% seen once; the top ten hold about 7%. This sequence was found in a woman under 40 in good health and CMV-seropositive. This chain joins TRBV7-9 and TRBJ2-3, with TRBD2 as a possible D gene (6 bases). Sequencing used PBMCs. CDR3 coding DNA: TGTGCCAGCAGCTTATCCGGCGGGGCGGGGAATACGCAGTATTTT. This translates into CASSLSGGAGNTQYF. Full variable domain (remainder filled in from reference TRBV7-9 and TRBJ2-3): DTGVSQNPRHKITKRGQNVTFRCDPISEHNRLYWYRQTLGQGPEFLTYFQNEAQLEKSRLLSDRFSAERPKGSFSTLEIQRTEQGDSAMYLCASSLSGGAGNTQYFGPGTRLTVL.